The rows below give T cell receptor beta chains drawn from one sample of a study of Ad26.COV2.S vaccination and SARS-CoV-2 variants. Using immunoSEQ multiplex PCR, the repertoire was profiled, and TCRdb retains in-frame clones only, with some absent. The table has around 450,000 clones, about 91% seen once. This specimen consisted of peripheral blood, obtained in a trial of Ad26.COV2.S vaccine versus placebo. The source of these receptors is a person aged 18-65 years who received the Ad26.COV2.S COVID-19 vaccine or a placebo. Both conserved end residues are part of each CDR3. Fields, in order: V gene, J gene, clone size, D gene, CDR3 DNA, CDR3 protein. D genes are given only for firm matches. Not all rows give a size; the values are once, few, many and, for expanded clones, a class.

v_gene: TRBV6-5
j_gene: TRBJ1-5
abundance: -
d_gene: -
CDR3nt: TGTGCCAGCAGTTACTCCTGGGGAGATCAGCCCCAGCATTTT
CDR3aa: CASSYSWGDQPQHF

v_gene: TRBV4-1
j_gene: TRBJ1-6
abundance: -
d_gene: -
CDR3nt: TGCGCCAGCAGCCGTACGACCCCAGCCAGCTCCTATAATTCACCCCTCCACTTT
CDR3aa: CASSRTTPASSYNSPLHF

v_gene: TRBV12-3/TRBV12-4
j_gene: TRBJ1-2
abundance: -
d_gene: -
CDR3nt: TGTGCCAGCAGCCCTAAGTCAGGGTATGGCTACACCTTC
CDR3aa: CASSPKSGYGYTF

v_gene: TRBV2
j_gene: TRBJ2-7
abundance: -
d_gene: -
CDR3nt: TGTGCCAGCAGTGTAACTCACGAGCAGTACTTC
CDR3aa: CASSVTHEQYF

v_gene: TRBV5-6
j_gene: TRBJ2-5
abundance: -
d_gene: TRBD1
CDR3nt: TGTGCCAGCAGCTCCACAGGGGGCGATGAGACCCAGTACTTC
CDR3aa: CASSSTGGDETQYF

v_gene: TRBV28
j_gene: TRBJ1-4
abundance: -
d_gene: -
CDR3nt: TGTGCCAGCAGTTTTGGGACATTTGAAAAACTGTTTTTT
CDR3aa: CASSFGTFEKLFF

v_gene: TRBV6-5
j_gene: TRBJ1-4
abundance: -
d_gene: -
CDR3nt: TGTGCCAGCAGTTACTCCGGGGAGATGGGTGAAAAACTGTTTTTT
CDR3aa: CASSYSGEMGEKLFF

v_gene: TRBV4-1
j_gene: TRBJ2-3
abundance: -
d_gene: TRBD1
CDR3nt: TGCGCCAGCAGCCAACCGGGACAGGGGGCAGATACGCAGTATTTT
CDR3aa: CASSQPGQGADTQYF

v_gene: TRBV6-2/TRBV6-3
j_gene: TRBJ2-3
abundance: -
d_gene: -
CDR3nt: TGTGCCAGCAGCCCCGGTCAAACGGGGGCGGGAACGCAGTATTTT
CDR3aa: CASSPGQTGAGTQYF

v_gene: TRBV6-5
j_gene: TRBJ2-5
abundance: -
d_gene: TRBD1
CDR3nt: TGTGCCACCCTACAGGGGGCTCGAAAGACCCAGTACTTC
CDR3aa: CATLQGARKTQYF

v_gene: TRBV21-1
j_gene: TRBJ1-2
abundance: -
d_gene: -
CDR3nt: TGTGCCAGCAGCAAAGCGCAGTACTATGGCTACACCTTC
CDR3aa: CASSKAQYYGYTF

v_gene: TRBV6-2/TRBV6-3
j_gene: TRBJ2-5
abundance: -
d_gene: -
CDR3nt: TGTGCCAGCAGCTCCGGGGCAGGGGTGGAGACCCAGTACTTC
CDR3aa: CASSSGAGVETQYF

v_gene: TRBV6-6
j_gene: TRBJ2-2
abundance: once
d_gene: -
CDR3nt: TGTGCCAGCACTCTCGGGGAGAACACCGGGGAGCTGTTTTTT
CDR3aa: CASTLGENTGELFF

v_gene: TRBV10-3
j_gene: TRBJ1-3
abundance: -
d_gene: -
CDR3nt: TGTGCCATCAGATATACCTCTGGAAACACCATATATTTT
CDR3aa: CAIRYTSGNTIYF

v_gene: TRBV2
j_gene: TRBJ2-2
abundance: -
d_gene: -
CDR3nt: TGTGCCAGCAGTCCGAACACCGGGGAGCTGTTTTTT
CDR3aa: CASSPNTGELFF

v_gene: TRBV5-6
j_gene: TRBJ1-1
abundance: -
d_gene: -
CDR3nt: TGTGCCAGCACCAATAGTCGGACAGTTAGAGGCACTGAAGCTTTCTTT
CDR3aa: CASTNSRTVRGTEAFF

v_gene: TRBV20-1
j_gene: TRBJ1-2
abundance: -
d_gene: -
CDR3nt: TGCAGTGCTAGTGGACTTGTCTATGGCTACACCTTC
CDR3aa: CSASGLVYGYTF

v_gene: TRBV2
j_gene: TRBJ1-3
abundance: -
d_gene: -
CDR3nt: TGTGCCAGCAATGCCCAGGGGTCTGGAAACACCATATATTTT
CDR3aa: CASNAQGSGNTIYF